The 19 T cell receptor beta chains given below trace back to one sample, sequenced in a study of beta chain features in type 1 diabetes. The isolated RNA, all of it, was reverse transcribed, so expressed TCRB transcripts were what got sequenced. Here immunoSEQ multiplex PCR was the method, and the copy in TCRdb shows in-frame clones only, minus some. The table shows about 42,000 clones, with 50% occurring only once. The sample consisted of stem cell memory CD4+ T cells from blood. Receptors originate from a young woman in good health.

The rearrangement links TRBV20-1 to TRBJ2-2; no firm D call. This CDR3 is 11 amino acids long. V shed 3 bases and J shed 7 bases, with 6 bases lying between them. Germline CDR1 is DFQATT and CDR2 is SNEGSKA (reference sequence). The CDR3 reads CSASKLGELFF. The CDR3 nucleotides read TGCAGTGCTAGTAAACTCGGGGAGCTGTTTTTT.

The gene calls are TRBV5-1 and TRBJ1-5; possibly TRBD1 for D (5 bases). Germline lookup yields CDR1 SGHRS and CDR2 YFSETQ. There are 15 residues in the CDR3. Trimming removed 1 base from V and 0 bases from J, with 8 bases in between. The CDR3 DNA is TGCGCCAGCAGCTTGACAGGTTATAGCAATCAGCCCCAGCATTTT. Protein: CASSLTGYSNQPQHF.

The chain uses TRBV6-5 and TRBJ2-1; tentatively, D is TRBD2 (6 bases). Between the trimmed V and J ends, which lost 5 bases and 9 bases, there was a span of 14 bases. In germline, CDR1 is MNHEY, CDR2 SVGAGI. The CDR3 contains 13 residues. CDR3 nucleotides: TGTGCCAGCAGTAGGGACTGGCGGAGTGAGCAGTTCTTC. The encoded protein is CASSRDWRSEQFF.

This clone was found a few times. The V and J genes are TRBV5-1 and TRBJ1-1; D gene uncertain. The CDR3 consists of 15 residues. V lost 0 bases, J lost 4 bases, and 13 bases lay in between. CDR1 is SGHRS and CDR2 is YFSETQ in the germline V gene. CDR3 protein: CASSLDGEGGTEAFF. CDR3 in DNA: TGCGCCAGCAGCTTGGACGGGGAAGGCGGCACTGAAGCTTTCTTT. The whole variable domain, remainder taken from reference TRBV5-1 and TRBJ1-1, is KAGVTQTPRYLIKTRGQQVTLSCSPISGHRSVSWYQQTPGQGLQFLFEYFSETQRNKGNFPGRFSGRQFSNSRSEMNVSTLELGDSALYLCASSLDGEGGTEAFFGQGTRLTVV.

The table lists this clone with a few counts. This rearrangement joins TRBV30 to TRBJ1-5; 7 bases line up with TRBD1. Germline lookup yields CDR1 GTSNPN and CDR2 SVGIG (reference sequence). The J segment lost 3 bases and the V segment lost 0 bases, leaving 5 bases of the junction unmatched. The CDR3 runs 15 residues. CDR3 nucleotide sequence: TGTGCCTGGAGTGTCGGCAGGGGGGTCAATCAGCCCCAGCATTTT. Translation gives CAWSVGRGVNQPQHF.

The chain recombines TRBV7-3 with TRBJ2-1; the match to TRBD2 covers 9 bases. The CDR3 length is 15 residues. V lost 2 bases and J lost 2; bases outside the gene matches: 1. CDR1 is SGHTA, CDR2 FQGTGA, per germline. CDR3 nucleotide sequence: TGTGCCAGCAGCTTACTAGCGGGAACCTACAATGAGCAGTTCTTC. It specifies CASSLLAGTYNEQFF.

This clone was detected only a few times. This sequence joins TRBV18 and TRBJ2-3; perhaps TRBD2 as D (5 bases). CDR1 is KGHSH and CDR2 is LQKENI in the germline V gene. The CDR3 covers 14 residues. Trimming shortened V by 0 bases and J by 4 bases, and 8 bases separated the two germline ends. DNA for the CDR3: TGTGCCAGCTCACCACCGGGAGAGTCAGATACGCAGTATTTT. Its translation: CASSPPGESDTQYF.

The CDR3 here is CSVEAPVRSLGEAFF. CDR3 in DNA: TGCAGCGTTGAAGCCCCTGTACGGAGCCTAGGTGAAGCTTTCTTT. The chain joins TRBV29-1 to TRBJ1-1; D gene unclear. The CDR3 contains 15 residues. Germline lookup yields CDR1 SQVTM and CDR2 ANQGSEA. Trimming took 1 base from V and 7 from J, leaving 19 bases between them.

The chain joins TRBV15 to TRBJ2-1, with TRBD2 matching 14 bases. V shed 3 bases, J shed 5 bases, and the junction held 9 bases outside the gene matches. Germline V gene data show CDR1 as LNHNV and CDR2 as YYDKDF (reference sequence). The length of the CDR3 is 18 residues. The CDR3 DNA is TGTGCCACCAGCAGTCGACTAGCGGGAGGGCCCGACCACAATGAGCAGTTCTTC. Residues: CATSSRLAGGPDHNEQFF.

This chain links TRBV4-2 with TRBJ1-2, with unresolved D. Looked up from germline, CDR1 is LGHNA and CDR2 is YNFKEQ. This CDR3 is 15 amino acids long. Trimming took 1 base from V and 3 from J, leaving 12 bases between them. Here the CDR3 DNA reads TGTGCCAGCAGCCAAGCGGCGCCAGGCGACTATGGCTACACCTTC. This gives the protein CASSQAAPGDYGYTF.

The rearrangement joins TRBV6-5 to TRBJ2-4; 9 bases fit TRBD1. Germline V gene lookup returns CDR1 MNHEY and CDR2 SVGAGI. The trim removed 3 bases at V and 4 bases at J, leaving 4 bases unmatched. The CDR3 is 15 amino acids. In DNA, the CDR3 is TGTGCCAGCAGTTATGTGGGACAGGGTAAAAACATTCAGTACTTC. The encoded protein is CASSYVGQGKNIQYF.

The chain combines TRBV7-2 with TRBJ2-3; 9 bases match TRBD2. J lost 0 bases, V lost 5 bases, and 6 bases had no gene match. The CDR3 extends over 16 amino acids. Germline V gene data show CDR1 as SGHTA and CDR2 as FQGNSA. CDR3 residues: CASSPGLASSTDTQYF. The CDR3, as DNA: TGTGCCAGCAGCCCCGGACTAGCGTCTAGCACAGATACGCAGTATTTT.

This clone was seen only a few times. The chain has TRBV4-3 and TRBJ1-1; TRBD1 matches 7 bases. The CDR3 is 12 residues long. Germline assignment: CDR1 LGHNA and CDR2 YSLEER. The ends lost 1 base at V and 7 bases at J; junction bases unmatched: 0. CDR3 region: CASSQGQGEAFF. For the CDR3, the DNA is TGCGCCAGCAGCCAAGGACAGGGTGAAGCTTTCTTT.

This clone was observed a handful of times. This sequence joins TRBV29-1 and TRBJ2-1, with TRBD2 matching over 9 bases. The CDR3 consists of 13 residues. CDR1 is SQVTM and CDR2 is ANQGSEA in the germline V gene. Trimming removed 5 bases from V and 5 bases from J; junction bases left unmatched: 4. DNA of the CDR3: TGCAGCGTTCAGACTAGCGGACACAATGAGCAGTTCTTC. Protein: CSVQTSGHNEQFF.

The CDR3 loop is CASSWGQPDQPQHF. CDR3 DNA sequence: TGTGCCAGCAGTTGGGGACAGCCCGATCAGCCCCAGCATTTT. The chain links TRBV28 to TRBJ1-5; 7 nucleotides agree with TRBD1. The V gene end was trimmed by 4 bases and the J gene end by 5 bases; junction bases not matched to a gene: 5. This CDR3 is 14 amino acids long. CDR1 and CDR2 from the germline V gene are MDHEN and SYDVKM.

This clone was recorded a few times. The V and J genes are TRBV28 and TRBJ2-2; 10 bases are shared with TRBD2. CDR3 length: 17 amino acids. The V gene end was trimmed by 4 bases and the J gene end by 4 bases; junction bases not matched to a gene: 9. Germline V gene lookup returns CDR1 MDHEN and CDR2 SYDVKM. The CDR3 DNA reads as TGTGCCAGCAGTTCGCGTTGGACTAGCGGTGGCACCGGGGAGCTGTTTTTT. As protein: CASSSRWTSGGTGELFF.

This rearrangement joins TRBV23-1 to TRBJ2-7; D is possibly TRBD2 (6 bases). TRBV23-1 is labeled an ORF, and its function is uncertain. CDR3 length: 14 amino acids. V lost 8 bases, J lost 3 bases, and 17 bases lay in between. CDR3 in amino acids: CASSTAGTFYEQYF. The CDR3, as DNA: TGCGCCAGCTCAACCGCCGGGACTTTCTACGAGCAGTACTTC.

The genes are TRBV5-5 and TRBJ2-7; a possible D gene is TRBD1 (6 bases). The CDR3 contains 13 residues. Germline assignment: CDR1 SGHKS and CDR2 YYEKEE (reference sequence). V was cut by 1 base and J by 5 bases, with 10 bases left in between. The CDR3 region has the DNA TGTGCCAGCAGCTTGTACAGGGCTAACGAGCAGTACTTC. It encodes CASSLYRANEQYF.

This clone was found a few times. The chain employs TRBV19 and TRBJ2-5; 8 nucleotides match TRBD2. V dropped 4 bases and J dropped 2; count of bases not matched to a gene: 12. CDR1 and CDR2 from the germline V gene are LNHDA and SQIVND (reference sequence). The CDR3 runs 17 residues. CDR3 coding DNA: TGTGCCAGTAGTAGGCTCCCAGCGGGAGTGCTGCAAGAGACCCAGTACTTC. Protein product: CASSRLPAGVLQETQYF.